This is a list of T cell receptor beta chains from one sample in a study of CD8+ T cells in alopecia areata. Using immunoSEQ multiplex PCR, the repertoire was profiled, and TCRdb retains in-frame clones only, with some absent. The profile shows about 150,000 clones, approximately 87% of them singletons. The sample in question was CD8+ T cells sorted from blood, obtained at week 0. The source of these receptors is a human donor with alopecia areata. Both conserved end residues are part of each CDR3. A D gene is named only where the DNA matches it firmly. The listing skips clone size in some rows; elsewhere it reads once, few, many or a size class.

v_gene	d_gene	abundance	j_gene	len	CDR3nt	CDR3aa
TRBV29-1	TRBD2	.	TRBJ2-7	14	TGCAGCGTTGAGGGGACTAGCGGCGACTACGAGCAGTACTTC	CSVEGTSGDYEQYF
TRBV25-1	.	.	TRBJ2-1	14	TGTGCCAGCAGCAGGCCAAGCCAGAGCAATGAGCAGTTCTTC	CASSRPSQSNEQFF
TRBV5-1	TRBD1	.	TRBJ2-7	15	TGCGCCAGCAGCTTGGACAGGGGTTTGTCCTACGAGCAGTACTTC	CASSLDRGLSYEQYF
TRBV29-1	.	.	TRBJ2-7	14	TGCAGCGTTGAAGGGGAAGGGACCTCCTACGAGCAGTACTTC	CSVEGEGTSYEQYF
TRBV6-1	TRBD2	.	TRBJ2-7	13	TGTGCCAGCAGGGGGGAGGGTTACTACGAGCAGTACTTC	CASRGEGYYEQYF
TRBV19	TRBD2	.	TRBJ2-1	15	TGTGCCAGTAGTATAGGCCTAGCGGCCTACAATGAGCAGTTCTTC	CASSIGLAAYNEQFF
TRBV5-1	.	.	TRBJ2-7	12	TGCGCCAGCAGCTTGACGTCAGGCTTACGGTACTTC	CASSLTSGLRYF
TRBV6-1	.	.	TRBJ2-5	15	TGTGCCAGCAGTGAACCGGGACTCGACCCGGGGACCCAGTACTTC	CASSEPGLDPGTQYF
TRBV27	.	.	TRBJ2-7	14	TGTGCCAGCAGTTTAAACCCTAGCTTCTACGAGCAGTACTTC	CASSLNPSFYEQYF
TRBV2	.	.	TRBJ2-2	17	TGTGCCAGCAGTGACCCCCGGGACACCCAGGGGACCGGGGAGCTGTTTTTT	CASSDPRDTQGTGELFF
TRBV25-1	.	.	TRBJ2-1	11	TGTGCCAGCAGTGCCGGAAATGAGCAGTTCTTC	CASSAGNEQFF
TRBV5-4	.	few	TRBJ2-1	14	TGTGCCAGCAGCTCATCCGGGCCTCGGAATGAGCAGTTCTTC	CASSSSGPRNEQFF
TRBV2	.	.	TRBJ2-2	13	TGTGCCAGCAGTGGCCCCGGCACCGGGGAGCTGTTTTTT	CASSGPGTGELFF
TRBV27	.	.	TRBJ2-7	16	TGTGCCAGCAGTCCGGTGGACCCAGTTCATTCCTACGAGCAGTACTTC	CASSPVDPVHSYEQYF
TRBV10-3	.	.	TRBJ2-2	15	TGTGCCAGCAACTGGGATGCAGGGAACACCGGGGAGCTGTTTTTT	CASNWDAGNTGELFF
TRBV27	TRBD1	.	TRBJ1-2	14	TGTGCCAGCAGTCCAGGACAGGGAGACTATGGCTACACCTTC	CASSPGQGDYGYTF
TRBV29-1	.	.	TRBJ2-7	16	TGCAGCGTCGTAGCCAATCTTCGGACCCTCTCCTACGAGCAGTACTTC	CSVVANLRTLSYEQYF
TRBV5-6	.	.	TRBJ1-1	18	TGTGCCAGCAGCTTGGCCCGAGAGTTATTTAGGAGAAGCACTGAAGCTTTCTTT	CASSLARELFRRSTEAFF
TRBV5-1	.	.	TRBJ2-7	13	TGCGCCAGCAGCTTGGACTGGTCCTACGAGCAGTACTTC	CASSLDWSYEQYF
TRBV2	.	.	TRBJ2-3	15	TGTGCCAGCACCGAAGACAGGTCCGTCACAGATACGCAGTATTTT	CASTEDRSVTDTQYF
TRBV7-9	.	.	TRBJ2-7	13	TGTGCCAGCAGCCCGGGGATCTCCTACGAGCAGTACTTC	CASSPGISYEQYF
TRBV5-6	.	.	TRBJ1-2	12	TGTGCCAGCAGCGCATCGTCTTATGGCTACACCTTC	CASSASSYGYTF
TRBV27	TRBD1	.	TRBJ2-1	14	TGTGCCAGCAGTCCGGACAGGTTCTACAATGAGCAGTTCTTC	CASSPDRFYNEQFF
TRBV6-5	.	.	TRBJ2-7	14	TGTGCCAGCAGTACAATAGGACAGCCCTACGAGCAGTACTTC	CASSTIGQPYEQYF
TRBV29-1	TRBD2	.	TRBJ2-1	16	TGCAGCGTTGACCGGACTAGCGGAGCCAGCTACAATGAGCAGTTCTTC	CSVDRTSGASYNEQFF
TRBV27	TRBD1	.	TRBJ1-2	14	TGTGCCAGCAGTTTAGGACAGGGGGCAGGTGGCTACACCTTC	CASSLGQGAGGYTF
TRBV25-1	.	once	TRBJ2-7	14	TGTGCCAGCAGTGAATTATGGGGGCGAGGTGAGCAGTACTTC	CASSELWGRGEQYF
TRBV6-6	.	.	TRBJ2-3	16	TGTGCCAGCAGTTACTCTGGGCAGGCAAGCACAGATACGCAGTATTTT	CASSYSGQASTDTQYF
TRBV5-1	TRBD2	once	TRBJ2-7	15	TGCGCCAGCAGCCGAACTAGCGGGGCAGAATACGAGCAGTACTTC	CASSRTSGAEYEQYF
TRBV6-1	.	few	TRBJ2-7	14	TGTGCCAGCAGTGAAACCGGCAGAGGCTACGAGCAGTACTTC	CASSETGRGYEQYF
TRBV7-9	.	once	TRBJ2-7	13	TGTGCCAGCAGCTTAGACCCAGGCAAAGAGCAGTACTTC	CASSLDPGKEQYF
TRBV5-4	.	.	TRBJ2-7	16	TGTGCCAGCAGCTTGGATCCGGGACTCGTCTCCTACGAGCAGTACTTC	CASSLDPGLVSYEQYF
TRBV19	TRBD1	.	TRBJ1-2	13	TGTGCCAGCGAGCCGGGGACAGGATATGGCTACACCTTC	CASEPGTGYGYTF
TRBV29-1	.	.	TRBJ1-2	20	TGCAGCGTTGAAGACTGGACCCTCACTAGTGGGGACCGCACCCGCTATGGCTACACCTTC	CSVEDWTLTSGDRTRYGYTF
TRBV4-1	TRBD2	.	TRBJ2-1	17	TGCGCCAGCAGCCAAGTAGCGGGGGATACCTCCTACAATGAGCAGTTCTTC	CASSQVAGDTSYNEQFF
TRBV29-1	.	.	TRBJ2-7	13	TGCAGCGTTGTAGGGGGTAGCTCCTACGAGCAGTACTTC	CSVVGGSSYEQYF
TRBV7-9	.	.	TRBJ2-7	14	TGTGCCAGCAGCCCCCTTGATACTGATTACGAGCAGTACTTC	CASSPLDTDYEQYF
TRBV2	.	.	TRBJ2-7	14	TGTGCCAGCGGGGAGAGGACGGGCCCCGTCGAGCAGTACTTC	CASGERTGPVEQYF
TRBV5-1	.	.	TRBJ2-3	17	TGCGCCAGCAGCTTGAATTTATTGGGGGATCTCCCAGATACGCAGTATTTT	CASSLNLLGDLPDTQYF
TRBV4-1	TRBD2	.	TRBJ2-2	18	TGCGCCAGCAGCCCAAAGGGACTAGCGGGAGGCGACACCGGGGAGCTGTTTTTT	CASSPKGLAGGDTGELFF
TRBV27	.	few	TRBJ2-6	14	TGTGCCAGCAGTTCTACCCCTGGGGCCAACGTCCTGACTTTC	CASSSTPGANVLTF
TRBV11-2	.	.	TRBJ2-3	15	TGTGCCAGCAGATGGCCGGACAGTGGAACAGATACGCAGTATTTT	CASRWPDSGTDTQYF
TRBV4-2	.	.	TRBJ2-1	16	TGTGCCAGCAGCCAGAGGGGCAGGGAGGTGGAAAATGAGCAGTTCTTC	CASSQRGREVENEQFF
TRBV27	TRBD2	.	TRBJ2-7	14	TGTGCCAGCAGTCGTCGGGACTACTGGTACGAGCAGTACTTC	CASSRRDYWYEQYF
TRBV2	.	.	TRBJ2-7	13	TGTGCCAGCTCAGTATCCGGCTCCTACGAGCAGTACTTC	CASSVSGSYEQYF
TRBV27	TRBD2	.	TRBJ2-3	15	TGTGCCAGCAGTCCACTAGCGGGAGGTTTAAATACGCAGTATTTT	CASSPLAGGLNTQYF
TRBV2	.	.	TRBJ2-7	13	TGTGCCAGCAGTGAAGCAAACGTCTACGAGCAGTACTTC	CASSEANVYEQYF
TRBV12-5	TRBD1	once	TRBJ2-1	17	TGTGCTAGTTCGGGGGACAGGGGGCGCGGATCCCCCGATGAGCAGTTCTTC	CASSGDRGRGSPDEQFF
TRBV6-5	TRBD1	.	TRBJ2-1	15	TGTGCCAGCAGCCTCCGACAGGGGACCTACAATGAGCAGTTCTTC	CASSLRQGTYNEQFF
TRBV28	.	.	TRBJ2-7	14	TGTGCCAGCAGTTTATTAGGAGGGACGAACGAGCAGTACTTC	CASSLLGGTNEQYF
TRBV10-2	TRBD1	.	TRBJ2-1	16	TGCGCCAGCAGTGAGATTATACAGGGGAATCACAATGAGCAGTTCTTC	CASSEIIQGNHNEQFF